This T cell receptor beta chain was sequenced for a study of blood T cell repertoires in COVID-19. About the study: COVID-19 samples, acute and convalescent, were from the United States, Italy and Spain. PBMCs, B-cell-depleted T cells, or T cells were the source of the cDNA or gDNA that made up the material.

Source study methods: Amplifying reference gene primers gave estimates of nucleated cell counts. Sequenced by immunoSEQ multiplex PCR; TCRdb stores in-frame clones only, minus some. D and trimming come from the DNA, and the V and J calls and clone size come from that table. The table includes about 140,000 clones, about four fifths detected once. CDR1 and CDR2 (germline): MNHEY, SMNVEV (reference sequence). The CDR3 has 14 amino acids. Trimming shortened V by 4 bases and J by 2 bases, and 11 bases separated the two germline ends. This clone appeared many times. The sample taken for sequencing was peripheral blood. The chain carries TRBV27 and TRBJ2-5, with D tentatively TRBD1 (5 bases). The sequence came from a human donor in a cohort sampled during active COVID-19. This CDR3 reads CASSYQTAQETQYF. DNA for the CDR3: TGTGCCAGCAGTTACCAGACAGCTCAAGAGACCCAGTACTTC.